Described below is a single TCR beta chain sequence and its context. What it binds is not known. Here immunoSEQ multiplex PCR was the method, and the copy in TCRdb shows in-frame clones only, minus some. The sample contains some 170,000 clones, more than 75% of which appear only once. These data belong to a study of T cell responses to AZD1222 COVID-19 vaccine. Broader study findings: Only a handful of AZD1222 recipients, roughly six in all, had baseline seropositivity. White British people made up most donors, females outnumbered males, and clonal diversity was possibly underestimated. A rise in Spike-specific TCR breadth and depth followed two AZD1222 doses.

The CDR3 length is 16 residues. The V end was cut by 0 bases, the J end by 6 bases, with 12 bases between. Germline V gene data show CDR1 as MNHEY and CDR2 as SVGAGI. Sequencing used peripheral blood, obtained 28 days after the second AZD1222 dose. The rearrangement joins TRBV6-5 to TRBJ1-6; D gene ambiguous. The clonotype originates from an adult who received the AZD1222 COVID-19 vaccine. DNA of the CDR3: TGTGCCAGCAGTTACTCGTACGACACTTCTAATTCACCCCTCCACTTT. This gives the protein CASSYSYDTSNSPLHF.